This T cell receptor (beta chain) is from a study of breast tumors, draining lymph nodes, adjacent tissues. Comments on this clonotype: It may be a read error: a sequence one base away is much more abundant.

Via MiXCR, TCRdb re-called the multiplex PCR reads, giving one row per CDR3 protein. The top ten hold roughly 2.7% of the sample, which has about 140,000 distinct CDR3 sequences, under 25% seen once. Samples came from axillary lymph nodes draining the breast cancer. Sequences were obtained from axillary lymph node tissue. The TCR sequence derives from a female donor with breast cancer. Some clones in this sample may be carry-over from other donors' samples.

The CDR3 is CASGSKGGGGLAGGLMETQYF. In DNA, the CDR3 is TGTGCTAGTGGTTCTAAAGGGGGGGGAGGACTAGCGGGAGGATTGATGGAGACCCAGTACTTC. The rearrangement joins TRBV12-5 to TRBJ2-5; 14 bases map to TRBD2. Per germline, CDR1 LGHNT and CDR2 FRNRAP. The CDR3 spans 21 residues. V lost 4 bases to trimming and J lost 5 bases; unmatched junction nucleotides: 21.